This T cell receptor (beta chain) was recorded in a study of CD8 T cells in ankylosing spondylitis. Study observations and caveats: A motif of 8 or 9 highly homologous TCR beta variants was seen as apparently characteristic of ankylosing spondylitis blood.

Scientists made TCR beta libraries using quantitative 5'-RACE with molecular barcodes. MiXCR, applied by TCRdb to the 5' RACE reads, yields one record per CDR3 protein. The sample lists about 420,000 distinct CDR3 sequences; about a fifth were seen once. Note on this clonotype: Its target is not known.

The CDR3 is 13 amino acids. V was shortened by 7 bases and J by 0 bases, with 4 bases between the two germline ends. Germline V gene sequence: CDR1 MNHEY, CDR2 SMNVEV (reference sequence). Sequenced: blood, either unsorted or a sorted T cell fraction (not recorded which). This TCR was recovered from a male donor with ankylosing spondylitis. This chain uses TRBV27 with TRBJ2-6; no definite D call. The CDR3, as DNA: TGTGCCAGCACCATCTCTGGGGCCAACGTCCTGACTTTC. Its translation: CASTISGANVLTF.